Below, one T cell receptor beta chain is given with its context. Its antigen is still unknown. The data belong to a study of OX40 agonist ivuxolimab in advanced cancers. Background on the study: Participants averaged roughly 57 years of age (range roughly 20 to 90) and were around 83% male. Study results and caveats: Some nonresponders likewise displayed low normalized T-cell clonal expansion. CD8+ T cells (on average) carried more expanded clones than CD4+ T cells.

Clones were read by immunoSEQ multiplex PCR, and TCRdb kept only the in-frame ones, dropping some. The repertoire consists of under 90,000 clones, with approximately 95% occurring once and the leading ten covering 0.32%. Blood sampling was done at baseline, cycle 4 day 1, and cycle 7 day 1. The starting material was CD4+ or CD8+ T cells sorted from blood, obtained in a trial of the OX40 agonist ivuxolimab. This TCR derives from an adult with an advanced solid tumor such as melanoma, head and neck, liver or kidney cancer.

The CDR3 DNA reads as TGTGCCAGCAGTGATAGCTCGGACAGGGCCCTTCGATACGAGCAGTACTTC. It is translated as CASSDSSDRALRYEQYF. The chain recombines TRBV2 with TRBJ2-7; TRBD1 matches at 8 bases. V shed 3 bases and J 4 bases; nucleotides not matched to a gene: 14. In germline, CDR1 is SNHLY, CDR2 FYNNEI. The CDR3 length is 17 residues.